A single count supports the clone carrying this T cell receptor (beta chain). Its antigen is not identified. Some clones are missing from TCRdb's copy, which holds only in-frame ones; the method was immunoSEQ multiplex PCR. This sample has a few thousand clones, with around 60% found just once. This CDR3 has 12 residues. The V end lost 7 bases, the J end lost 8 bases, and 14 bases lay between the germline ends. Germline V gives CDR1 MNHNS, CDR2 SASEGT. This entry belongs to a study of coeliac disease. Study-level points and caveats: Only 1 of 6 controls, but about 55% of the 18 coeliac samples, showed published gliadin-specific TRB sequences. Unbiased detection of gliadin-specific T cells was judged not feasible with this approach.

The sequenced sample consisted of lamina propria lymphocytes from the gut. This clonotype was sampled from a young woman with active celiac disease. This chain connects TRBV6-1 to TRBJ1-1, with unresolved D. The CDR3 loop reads CASTRDTPEAFF. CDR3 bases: TGTGCCAGCACCCGAGACACTCCAGAAGCTTTCTTT.